The 27 T cell receptor beta chains listed next were all sequenced from one sample in a study of blood T cell repertoires in COVID-19. TCRdb's copy holds only in-frame clones and misses some; the assay was immunoSEQ multiplex PCR. The table includes 350,000 to 450,000 clones, 75% to 90% detected once. The sample consisted of PBMCs or T cells enriched from blood (not recorded which). These receptors all come from a man aged 25 to 45 who had recovered from COVID-19.

This sequence joins TRBV6-9 and TRBJ1-1; D unclear. Looked up from germline, CDR1 is MNHGY and CDR2 is SVAAGI. There are 13 residues in the CDR3. Trimming took 5 bases from V and 5 from J, leaving 12 bases between them. The CDR3 sequence is CASSSGKRTEAFF. CDR3 nucleotides: TGTGCCAGCAGTAGTGGTAAGAGAACTGAAGCTTTCTTT.

This rearrangement joins TRBV6-5 to TRBJ1-2; 10 nucleotides line up with TRBD1. The CDR3 is 14 residues long. The junction had 7 bases not matched to a gene; V was cut back by 7 bases and J by 5 bases. Germline CDR1 reads MNHEY; CDR2 reads SVGAGI. The CDR3 sequence: CASTGQGDVYGYTF. CDR3 nucleotide sequence: TGTGCCAGCACCGGACAGGGGGATGTTTATGGCTACACCTTC.

The gene calls are TRBV9 and TRBJ1-2; D is undetermined. This CDR3 has 14 residues. The V gene's germline CDR1 is SGDLS and CDR2 YYNGEE. V was shortened by 6 bases and J by 3 bases, with 15 bases between the two germline ends. CDR3 DNA: TGTGCCAGCACACGGACGGGCGGGCACTATGGCTACACCTTC. Translating gives CASTRTGGHYGYTF.

This sequence joins TRBV4-2 and TRBJ2-5; 9 nucleotides agree with TRBD2. The CDR3 totals 14 residues. J was trimmed by 4 bases and V by 4 bases; bases with no gene match: 4. The germline gives CDR1 LGHNA, CDR2 YNFKEQ. CDR3 protein: CASSPGAGGETQYF. The CDR3 DNA is TGTGCCAGCAGCCCAGGAGCGGGAGGAGAGACCCAGTACTTC.

The V and J genes are TRBV5-1 and TRBJ2-7, with D tentatively TRBD1 (5 bases). The CDR3 spans 13 residues. The V gene lost 2 bases and the J gene lost 4 bases, with 10 bases spanning the gap. The germline gives CDR1 SGHRS, CDR2 YFSETQ. The DNA for the CDR3 is TGCGCCAGCAGCTTCGGCACAGGATACGAGCAGTACTTC. It translates to CASSFGTGYEQYF.

The chain recombines TRBV10-2 with TRBJ2-2, with 11 positions matching TRBD1. The CDR3 is 16 residues long. Trimming cost V 3 bases and J 3 bases; bases outside gene matches: 3. Germline assignment: CDR1 WSHSY and CDR2 SAAADI. The DNA for the CDR3 is TGCGCCAGCAGTGATCCGGGACAGGGGGACACCGGGGAGCTGTTTTTT. It translates to CASSDPGQGDTGELFF.

This sequence joins TRBV13 and TRBJ2-7; 8 bases are a match to TRBD2. CDR3 length: 15 residues. CDR1 is PRHDT and CDR2 is FYEKMQ in the germline V gene (reference sequence). The ends lost 1 base at V and 5 bases at J; junction bases unmatched: 7. The CDR3 loop reads CASSLEGTSHHEQYF. CDR3 coding DNA: TGTGCCAGCAGCTTAGAAGGGACTAGTCACCACGAGCAGTACTTC.

The CDR3 DNA reads as TGCGCCAGCAGCCAAGACGGGATTTATGGCTACACCTTC. Translating it yields CASSQDGIYGYTF. This chain uses TRBV4-1 with TRBJ1-2; D is unresolved. CDR1 is MGHRA, CDR2 YSYEKL, per germline. The CDR3 covers 13 residues. Trimming stripped 0 bases from V and 5 bases from J, with 7 bases between.

About this clone itself: Germline and junction disagree at one end, which may indicate a read error. The chain has TRBV15 and TRBJ2-2; D is perhaps TRBD1 or TRBD2 (5 bases each). From germline, CDR1 is LNHNV and CDR2 YYDKDF (reference sequence). This CDR3 is 14 amino acids long. CDR3 nucleotide sequence: TGTGCCATCAGCAGAGGGGCCCCCACCGGGGAGCTGTTTTTT. Translating it yields CAISRGAPTGELFF.

The chain uses TRBV4-1 and TRBJ2-5, with D perhaps matching TRBD1 (6 bases). V gave up 3 bases and J gave up 0 bases, with 11 bases separating them. CDR1 and CDR2 (germline): MGHRA, YSYEKL. The CDR3 covers 15 residues. The CDR3 nucleotides read TGCGCCAGCAGCCAGGGCTACAGGGACCAAGAGACCCAGTACTTC. Its protein is CASSQGYRDQETQYF.

This chain joins TRBV19 and TRBJ2-3; D gene uncertain. Trimming pared 5 bases from V and 4 bases from J, leaving 10 bases between. The length of the CDR3 is 13 residues. Germline V lookup: CDR1 LNHDA, CDR2 SQIVND (reference sequence). The CDR3 DNA is TGTGCCAGTAGTTTATCTCGGGCAGATACGCAGTATTTT. The encoded protein is CASSLSRADTQYF.

The chain employs TRBV18 and TRBJ2-1; 9 nucleotides align to TRBD1. Germline V gives CDR1 KGHSH, CDR2 LQKENI. Trimming at V came to 0 bases and at J to 9 bases, leaving 15 bases not matched to a gene. This CDR3 contains 18 residues. CDR3 nucleotide sequence: TGTGCCAGCTCACCACCGGTGGGGACAGGGTCCTTTTTGGGTGAGCAGTTCTTC. This encodes CASSPPVGTGSFLGEQFF. Using reference TRBV18 and TRBJ2-1 for the parts outside the CDR3, the full variable domain is NAGVMQNPRHLVRRRGQEARLRCSPMKGHSHVYWYRQLPEEGLKFMVYLQKENIIDESGMPKERFSAEFPKEGPSILRIQQVVRGDSAAYFCASSPPVGTGSFLGEQFFGPGTRLTVL.

The chain carries TRBV7-8 and TRBJ2-2, with D maybe TRBD2 (6 bases). V shed 1 base and J shed 10 bases, with 13 bases lying between them. CDR3 length: 14 amino acids. Germline CDR1 is SGHVS and CDR2 is FQNEAQ. CDR3 bases: TGTGCCAGCAGCTTAGTTCCGGGAGTGGTGGAGCTGTTTTTT. This sequence encodes CASSLVPGVVELFF.

The table lists this clone with a count of one. The chain's CDR3 is CASSLPGALGYEQFF. CDR3 in DNA: TGTGCCAGCAGCTTACCAGGGGCCCTAGGGTATGAGCAGTTCTTC. The V gene is TRBV11-2, the J gene TRBJ2-1, with D possibly being TRBD1 (6 bases). This CDR3 region has 15 residues. From germline, CDR1 is SGHAT and CDR2 FQNNGV. With 2 bases removed from V and 8 bases from J, the gap between germline ends came to 16 bases.

The V and J genes are TRBV19 and TRBJ1-6; D might be TRBD1 (5 bases). The CDR3 runs to 14 residues. Trimming left V 4 bases short and J 9 bases short, with 13 bases between. From germline, CDR1 is LNHDA and CDR2 SQIVND (reference sequence). CDR3 sequence reads: CASSTGSGGSPLHF. As DNA, the CDR3 is TGTGCCAGTAGTACGGGTTCCGGGGGTTCACCCCTCCACTTT. Full variable domain (outside the CDR3, taken from reference TRBV19 and TRBJ1-6): DGGITQSPKYLFRKEGQNVTLSCEQNLNHDAMYWYRQDPGQGLRLIYYSQIVNDFQKGDIAEGYSVSREKKESFPLTVTSAQKNPTAFYLCASSTGSGGSPLHFGNGTRLTVT.

The chain links TRBV18 to TRBJ2-7; D may be TRBD2 (6 bases). Looked up from germline, CDR1 is KGHSH and CDR2 is LQKENI. V was clipped by 4 bases and J by 2 bases, with 9 bases between them. This CDR3 contains 13 residues. In DNA form, the CDR3 reads TGTGCCAGCTCACGCGGGGAAACCTACGAGCAGTACTTC. Protein: CASSRGETYEQYF.

This rearrangement joins TRBV6-5 to TRBJ1-5, with D unresolved. The CDR3 extends over 15 amino acids. Trimming stripped 6 bases from V and 0 bases from J, with 12 bases between. Germline V CDR1 and CDR2: MNHEY, SVGAGI. CDR3 residues: CASSFSIYSNQPQHF. The CDR3 region has the DNA TGTGCCAGCAGCTTTAGCATATATAGCAATCAGCCCCAGCATTTT.

There are a few counts of this clone. This chain uses TRBV9 with TRBJ2-7; no definite D call. Between the trimmed V and J ends, which lost 0 bases and 3 bases, there was a span of 4 bases. This CDR3 is 12 amino acids long. Germline CDR1 SGDLS, CDR2 YYNGEE. CDR3 bases: TGTGCCAGCAGCGTAGACAACTACGAGCAGTACTTC. Its translation is CASSVDNYEQYF.

Here the CDR3 reads CASSPGTALLNQPQHF. The CDR3 DNA reads TGTGCCAGCAGCCCAGGGACTGCCCTCCTAAATCAGCCCCAGCATTTT. V usage is TRBV7-2 and J usage is TRBJ1-5, with D possibly matching TRBD1 (5 bases). Germline CDR1 SGHTA, CDR2 FQGNSA. Trimming shortened V by 5 bases and J by 4 bases, and 18 bases separated the two germline ends. The CDR3 contains 16 residues.

This clone was observed once. The chain carries TRBV4-1 and TRBJ1-2, with TRBD1 matching over 8 bases. The CDR3 totals 17 residues. The germline V gene encodes CDR1 MGHRA and CDR2 YSYEKL. With V trimmed by 0 bases and J by 5 bases, 11 bases remained unmatched. The CDR3: CASSQDRLAGGRYGYTF. The CDR3 coding sequence is TGCGCCAGCAGCCAAGATCGGCTGGCAGGGGGCAGGTATGGCTACACCTTC.

This clone showed up just once. The rearrangement joins TRBV28 to TRBJ1-2; D gene ambiguous. V dropped 11 bases and J dropped 8 bases, with 6 bases sitting between them. Per germline, CDR1 MDHEN and CDR2 SYDVKM. There are 8 residues in the CDR3. CDR3 DNA sequence: TGTGCCTCGGGAGGCTACACCTTC. Protein: CASGGYTF.

For the CDR3, the DNA is TGTGCCAGCAGTCCAACACCGGGACTAGCGGATAGGAGCTCCTACGAGCAGTACTTC. Amino acids: CASSPTPGLADRSSYEQYF. The V call is TRBV28, the J call TRBJ2-7, with 11 positions matching TRBD2. The V gene end was trimmed by 5 bases and the J gene end by 0 bases; junction bases not matched to a gene: 15. This CDR3 region has 19 residues. The germline CDR1 and CDR2 sequences are MDHEN and SYDVKM.

On this clone itself: Other DNA sequences in the sample encode the same CDR3. V is TRBV3-1 (or the pseudogene TRBV3-2) and J is TRBJ1-3, with D uncertain. V gave up 1 base and J gave up 2 bases, with 9 bases separating them. This CDR3 has 15 residues. Germline assignment: CDR1 LGHDT and CDR2 YNNKEL (reference sequence). This CDR3 is CASSQVTGTGNTIYF. The CDR3 DNA sequence: TGTGCCAGCAGCCAAGTAACGGGAACTGGAAACACCATATATTTT.

This sequence joins TRBV5-1 and TRBJ1-4; perhaps TRBD1 as D (6 bases). CDR1 and CDR2 from the germline V gene are SGHRS and YFSETQ. The V end was cut by 3 bases, the J end by 10 bases, with 19 bases between. This CDR3 comprises 15 residues. CDR3 protein: CASSSAGVSSGKLFF. CDR3 DNA sequence: TGCGCCAGCAGCTCGGCAGGGGTATCTTCAGGAAAACTGTTTTTT.

In this sample, this clone turned up once. The V call is TRBV3-1 (or the pseudogene TRBV3-2), the J call TRBJ1-4; D might be TRBD1 (5 bases). This CDR3 has 17 amino acids. Trimming cost V 3 bases and J 3 bases, with 17 bases left between them. Germline V gene data show CDR1 as LGHDT and CDR2 as YNNKEL (reference sequence). The CDR3 region is CASSQNPLGVANEKLFF. In DNA form, the CDR3 reads TGTGCCAGCAGCCAGAATCCCTTAGGGGTTGCTAATGAAAAACTGTTTTTT.

The gene calls are TRBV5-1 and TRBJ2-2; tentatively, D is TRBD2 (5 bases). Germline V gives CDR1 SGHRS, CDR2 YFSETQ. The CDR3 loop spans 13 amino acids. V lost 8 bases to trimming and J lost 6 bases, with 14 bases between them. The CDR3 DNA is TGCGCCAGTACTCGGCCCGGGGCCGGGGAGCTGTTTTTT. Translation: CASTRPGAGELFF.

This chain joins TRBV13 and TRBJ1-4; D might be TRBD1 (6 bases). Trimming took off 5 bases at V and 0 bases at J, with 10 bases between the two ends. CDR1 PRHDT and CDR2 FYEKMQ come from the germline V gene (reference sequence). This CDR3 comprises 15 residues. For the CDR3, the DNA is TGTGCCAGCAGCGCAGGACAGCCAACTAATGAAAAACTGTTTTTT. This sequence encodes CASSAGQPTNEKLFF.